A single sample is the source of the 25 T cell receptor beta chains below, sequenced in a study of OX40 agonist ivuxolimab in advanced cancers. The library was produced with the immunoSEQ multiplex PCR assay. TCRdb obtained this table from immuneACCESS and retained in-frame rearrangements with V and J assigned. These tables miss some clones; where compared with another copy, unresolved V genes account for less than half of the shortfall, and the remainder is unexplained. The sample data list more than 60,000 clones, and roughly four fifths of these were observed just once. 4.4% of the sample belongs to the ten largest clones. The sequencing used CD4+ or CD8+ T cells sorted from blood, collected in a trial of the OX40 agonist ivuxolimab. The origin of the receptors is an adult with an advanced solid tumor such as melanoma, head and neck, liver or kidney cancer.

This chain connects TRBV28 to TRBJ1-2; 9 bases match TRBD1. V lost 3 bases to trimming and J lost 7 bases; unmatched junction nucleotides: 6. Germline assignment: CDR1 MDHEN and CDR2 SYDVKM. CDR3 length: 14 amino acids. CDR3 amino acids: CASSLATGGAGYTF. The CDR3 DNA reads TGTGCCAGCAGTTTGGCCACAGGGGGCGCTGGCTACACCTTC.

CDR3 protein: CASSWDRGVTEAFF. In DNA, the CDR3 is TGTGCCAGTAGTTGGGACAGGGGAGTCACTGAAGCTTTCTTT. The rearrangement uses TRBV19 and TRBJ1-1, with 10 bases lining up with TRBD1. Germline V gene lookup returns CDR1 LNHDA and CDR2 SQIVND (reference sequence). The CDR3 loop spans 14 amino acids. Losses at the gene ends were 5 bases for V and 4 bases for J; bases not matched to a gene: 4.

The rearrangement links TRBV18 to TRBJ2-5, with 7 bases lining up with TRBD1. The CDR3 is made up of 14 amino acids. V shed 4 bases and J 1 base; nucleotides not matched to a gene: 3. The V gene's germline CDR1 is KGHSH and CDR2 LQKENI. Here the CDR3 reads CASSLTGTQETQYF. The DNA of the CDR3 is TGTGCCAGCTCACTGACAGGGACCCAAGAGACCCAGTACTTC.

This sequence joins TRBV2 and TRBJ1-5; 9 nucleotides line up with TRBD1. This CDR3 contains 13 residues. The J segment lost 6 bases and the V segment lost 6 bases, leaving 3 bases of the junction unmatched. Germline CDR1 reads SNHLY; CDR2 reads FYNNEI. CDR3 residues: CASRGQGVQPQHF. In nucleotides, the CDR3 is TGTGCCAGCAGGGGACAGGGAGTTCAGCCCCAGCATTTT.

The chain recombines TRBV5-6 with TRBJ1-1; no clear D. Germline V lookup: CDR1 SGHDT, CDR2 YYEEEE. This CDR3 comprises 13 residues. The ends were cut back, 0 bases at V and 0 bases at J, with 3 bases in the middle. The CDR3 loop is CASSLVMNTEAFF. CDR3 in DNA: TGTGCCAGCAGCTTGGTCATGAACACTGAAGCTTTCTTT.

The chain uses TRBV18 and TRBJ2-3; D is unresolved. Trimming took 3 bases from V and 7 from J, leaving 11 bases between them. The CDR3 contains 13 residues. Per germline, CDR1 KGHSH and CDR2 LQKENI. The CDR3 spells CASSPVPGNTQYF. The CDR3 region has the DNA TGTGCCAGCTCACCGGTCCCAGGAAATACGCAGTATTTT.

The genes are TRBV6-1 and TRBJ1-2; a weak D match, TRBD1 (5 bases). The CDR3 loop spans 13 amino acids. From germline, CDR1 is MNHNS and CDR2 SASEGT. The ends were cut back, 7 bases at V and 3 bases at J, with 12 bases in the middle. Written as DNA, the CDR3 is TGTGCCAGCAACATTTGGGGGGACTATGGCTACACCTTC. Amino acid sequence: CASNIWGDYGYTF.

The chain is built from TRBV7-2 and TRBJ1-1; no clear D. The CDR3 length is 13 residues. The germline V and J ends were trimmed by 7 bases and 3 bases, with 12 bases remaining between them. Germline assignment: CDR1 SGHTA and CDR2 FQGNSA. CDR3 sequence: CASKIGRDTEAFF. DNA of the CDR3: TGTGCCAGCAAAATTGGAAGAGACACTGAAGCTTTCTTT.

The chain couples TRBV4-2 to TRBJ1-4, with D uncertain. The V gene's germline CDR1 is LGHNA and CDR2 YNFKEQ. V gave up 1 base and J gave up 5 bases, with 17 bases separating them. This CDR3 contains 17 residues. The chain's CDR3 is CASSQVLRQDSNEKLFF. The CDR3 nucleotides read TGTGCCAGCAGCCAAGTTCTCCGCCAGGACTCAAATGAAAAACTGTTTTTT.

The rearrangement links TRBV2 to TRBJ1-5, with 10 bases matching TRBD1. The CDR3 runs 20 residues. V trimming: 6 bases; J trimming: 5 bases; junction bases outside the gene matches: 22. The germline CDR1 and CDR2 sequences are SNHLY and FYNNEI. The chain's CDR3 is CASRGGARDRGLLEHQPQHF. DNA for the CDR3: TGTGCCAGCAGGGGCGGGGCTCGGGACAGGGGACTACTGGAACATCAGCCCCAGCATTTT.

The V call is TRBV10-3, the J call TRBJ2-1; 9 bases are a match to TRBD1. Unmatched junction bases numbered 9, after V lost 11 bases and J lost 7 bases. CDR3 length equals 13 residues. CDR1 and CDR2 (germline): ENHRY, SYGVKD. The DNA of the CDR3 is TGTGCCGGATCCGGGACAGGGCGAAATGAGCAGTTCTTC. Amino acid sequence: CAGSGTGRNEQFF.

The rearrangement links TRBV28 to TRBJ1-6, with D unclear. V was pared by 2 bases and J by 9 bases, with 14 bases between. The CDR3 contains 15 residues. Germline CDR1 is MDHEN and CDR2 is SYDVKM. CDR3 residues: CASSLEGAYGSPLHF. CDR3 bases: TGTGCCAGCAGTTTAGAAGGCGCCTATGGTTCACCCCTCCACTTT.

The V and J genes are TRBV2 and TRBJ1-6; 9 bases map to TRBD1. This CDR3 region has 16 residues. Germline values: CDR1 SNHLY, CDR2 FYNNEI. V lost 3 bases, J lost 4 bases, and 4 bases stayed unmatched. CDR3 bases: TGTGCCAGCAGTGATGCGGGACAGGGATATAATTCACCCCTCCACTTT. It translates to CASSDAGQGYNSPLHF.

The chain has TRBV6-1 and TRBJ1-2; D gene uncertain. Trimming stripped 3 bases from V and 2 bases from J, with 7 bases between. Per the germline V gene, CDR1 is MNHNS and CDR2 is SASEGT. The CDR3 length is 13 residues. The CDR3, as DNA: TGTGCCAGCAGTGAGCGAGAGAACTATGGCTACACCTTC. This encodes CASSERENYGYTF.

This clone is medium-sized. This chain joins TRBV9 and TRBJ1-6; a possible D gene is TRBD1 (6 bases). With 1 base removed from V and 9 bases from J, the gap between germline ends came to 11 bases. The germline CDR1 and CDR2 sequences are SGDLS and YYNGEE. This CDR3 comprises 14 residues. The CDR3, as DNA: TGTGCCAGCAGCGTACGACAGGATGTTTCACCCCTCCACTTT. The encoded protein is CASSVRQDVSPLHF.

The V gene is TRBV6-5, the J gene TRBJ1-3; D unresolved. V lost 2 bases and J lost 4, with 3 bases in between. Germline-derived CDR1 and CDR2 are MNHEY and SVGAGI. This CDR3 contains 12 residues. The CDR3 is CASSYLGNTIYF. For the CDR3, the DNA is TGTGCCAGCAGTTACCTAGGAAACACCATATATTTT.

This chain joins TRBV9 and TRBJ2-3; D possibly corresponds to TRBD2 (5 bases). CDR1 and CDR2 from the germline V gene are SGDLS and YYNGEE. The CDR3 contains 14 residues. The ends were cut back, 4 bases at V and 3 bases at J, with 12 bases in the middle. The DNA for the CDR3 is TGTGCCAGCAGCCGACTACACCTGACAGATACGCAGTATTTT. This translates into CASSRLHLTDTQYF.

A single count supports this clone. J is TRBJ1-2 and V is TRBV9, with no clear D. CDR1 and CDR2 (germline): SGDLS, YYNGEE. The CDR3 extends over 15 amino acids. V was cut by 0 bases and J by 6 bases, with 15 bases left in between. CDR3 residues: CASSVGVGKENGYTF. DNA for the CDR3: TGTGCCAGCAGCGTAGGAGTGGGGAAGGAGAATGGCTACACCTTC.

The rearrangement uses TRBV28 and TRBJ2-7; no reliable D call. The V end lost 2 bases, the J end lost 3 bases, and 8 bases lay between the germline ends. The CDR3 length is 13 residues. Germline loops: CDR1 MDHEN, CDR2 SYDVKM. The CDR3 loop reads CASSLGHFYEQYF. CDR3 coding DNA: TGTGCCAGCAGTTTAGGGCATTTCTACGAGCAGTACTTC.

This clone was counted once. This chain's CDR3 is CASSQEGLSYGYTF. Written as DNA, the CDR3 is TGCGCCAGCAGCCAAGAAGGACTGAGCTATGGCTACACCTTC. V is TRBV4-3 and J is TRBJ1-2; no reliable D call. The germline V gene has CDR1 LGHNA and CDR2 YSLEER. This CDR3 comprises 14 residues. The ends were cut back, 0 bases at V and 4 bases at J, with 9 bases in the middle.

The chain uses TRBV4-2 and TRBJ2-2; 13 bases line up with TRBD2. Unmatched junction bases numbered 17, after V lost 4 bases and J lost 3 bases. Germline V gene sequence: CDR1 LGHNA, CDR2 YNFKEQ. There are 21 residues in the CDR3. DNA for the CDR3: TGTGCCAGCAGCCTATCGCGTGGGACTAGCGGGGTCCGGGGCGACACCGGGGAGCTGTTTTTT. It encodes CASSLSRGTSGVRGDTGELFF.

The genes are TRBV5-6 and TRBJ1-2, with TRBD1 as a possible D gene (5 bases). The germline V gene has CDR1 SGHDT and CDR2 YYEEEE. Deletions cut 4 bases from V and 6 bases from J, with 16 bases between. The CDR3 has 14 residues. DNA of the CDR3: TGTGCCAGCAGCCCCCCTGGGGGGACGGATGGCTACACCTTC. This gives the protein CASSPPGGTDGYTF.

The J gene is TRBJ1-4, the V gene TRBV7-6; D remains ambiguous. CDR1 is SGHVS, CDR2 FNYEAQ, per germline. V lost 5 bases and J lost 4, with 8 bases in between. This CDR3 has 13 residues. The CDR3 coding sequence is TGTGCCAGCAGCGGATGGGGTAATGAAAAACTGTTTTTT. It is translated as CASSGWGNEKLFF.

V is TRBV29-1 and J is TRBJ1-1; TRBD1 is a possible D gene (6 bases). Germline V gene lookup returns CDR1 SQVTM and CDR2 ANQGSEA. V lost 7 bases to trimming and J lost 1 base, with 13 bases between them. The CDR3 is 13 residues long. This CDR3 is CSATGGPNTEAFF. The CDR3 coding sequence is TGCAGCGCCACCGGGGGCCCGAACACTGAAGCTTTCTTT.

The genes are TRBV2 and TRBJ2-3, with a tentative D call TRBD2 (6 bases). V lost 1 base and J lost 4, with 9 bases in between. Germline CDR1 reads SNHLY; CDR2 reads FYNNEI. This CDR3 contains 14 residues. CDR3 sequence reads: CASSEVGGADTQYF. The CDR3 DNA reads TGTGCCAGCAGTGAAGTCGGGGGAGCAGATACGCAGTATTTT. The full variable domain, with the rest looked up from reference TRBV2 and TRBJ2-3, is EPEVTQTPSHQVTQMGQEVILRCVPISNHLYFYWYRQILGQKVEFLVSFYNNEISEKSEIFDDQFSVERPDGSNFTLKIRSTKLEDSAMYFCASSEVGGADTQYFGPGTRLTVL.